This T cell receptor beta chain was retrieved from a study of T cell responses to AZD1222 COVID-19 vaccine. The data were produced by immunoSEQ multiplex PCR, yet TCRdb's version contains in-frame clones alone and is incomplete. Among some 100,000 clones listed, around 90% were seen once. CDR1 SGHDT and CDR2 YYEEEE come from the germline V gene. The CDR3 contains 14 residues. V gave up 4 bases and J gave up 2 bases; unmatched junction bases: 5. This chain joins TRBV5-6 and TRBJ1-2, with 7 bases lining up with TRBD1. This sequence originates from an adult in good health. The sequenced sample was peripheral blood, obtained on day 0 of MenACWY control vaccination. The CDR3 nucleotides read TGTGCCAGCAGCCTGGGGGGACAGAACTATGGCTACACCTTC. As protein: CASSLGGQNYGYTF.